This T cell receptor beta chain was recorded in a study of cytomegalovirus exposure and HLA in healthy donors. The study's findings and limits: TRBV6-2, TRBV6-3 and some other V segments were excluded as indistinguishable. Productive status was seen about 87% or about 30% of the time for most TCR beta V segments in an earlier analysis. TCR beta sequences reportedly predicted most subjects' HLA-A and HLA-B alleles accurately.

A note on this clone: Its antigen remains unknown.

The CDR3 covers 15 residues. A multiplex PCR was run with 60 Vbeta primers and 13 Jbeta primers. Assay: immunoSEQ multiplex PCR; the TCRdb copy retains only in-frame clones and omits some. This table has roughly 72,000 clones, just under 75% appearing once. The chain carries TRBV21-1 and TRBJ2-7; the table's D call, TRBD2, was not checked against the DNA. TRBV21-1 corresponds to a pseudogene. This receptor was obtained from a human donor in good health. Sequenced material: PBMCs. CDR3 sequence: CASSKTSGSYYEQYF. The CDR3 DNA reads as TGTGCCAGCAGCAAAACTAGCGGGAGCTACTACGAGCAGTACTTC.